This TCR beta chain came from a study of shared clonotypes between healthy human individuals. Overall study context: Plates per donor: three CD4 naive, three CD4 memory, two CD8 naive, one CD8 memory.

A note on this clone: Its antigen is unknown. Other DNA sequences in this sample translate to the same CDR3.

Every donor was a Caucasian adult from Nashville, Tennessee. TCRdb's table, derived via immunoSEQ multiplex PCR, lists solely in-frame clones and lacks some. The data contain around 2.3 million clones, around 95% of them seen just once; the ten biggest clones take up roughly 0.13%. Regarding the study as a whole: Clonotypes which were not shared had lower generation probabilities than clonotypes that all four donors shared. What naive subsets generally showed was a larger estimated richness than memory subsets showed.

Germline CDR1 reads SGHRS; CDR2 reads YFSETQ. After removal of 4 bases from V and 8 bases from J, the junction contained 5 bases not matched to a gene. The CDR3 totals 13 residues. This receptor was obtained from a man between 18 and 29 years old in good health. J is TRBJ1-2 and V is TRBV5-1, with 10 bases aligning to TRBD1. The specimen sequenced was naive CD4+ T cells sorted from blood. Subset denoted: CD45RA+ positively selected. The CDR3 DNA is TGCGCCAGCAGCCTGGGACAGGGGAGAGGCTACACCTTC. Translated, it gives CASSLGQGRGYTF.